This T cell receptor (beta chain) was profiled in a study of STAT5B mutations in CD4+ large granular lymphocyte leukemia. Study information: Healthy donors showed HLA-associated enrichment of the CDR3 'QG' motif. Findings of the study overall: Patient CD4-sorted repertoires stayed more clonal than healthy ones after leukemic-clone removal. Top patient clones used TRBV06 genes more often: 8/27 versus 2/35 in controls.

With respect to this clone: Its matching antigen is unknown.

Only in-frame clones appear in the TCRdb table, and some are missing; sequencing was by immunoSEQ multiplex PCR. The sample contains some 51,000 clones, roughly four fifths of which appear only once. The V end was cut by 0 bases, the J end by 1 base, with 9 bases between. Germline V gene lookup returns CDR1 LNHDA and CDR2 SQIVND (reference sequence). The length of the CDR3 is 15 residues. Material for sequencing was CD4+ T cells from blood buffy coats. The chain employs TRBV19 and TRBJ1-1, with D tentatively TRBD1 (5 bases). This sequence originates from a human donor in good health. In DNA form, the CDR3 reads TGTGCCAGTAGTATAGATGGGGCAACGAACACTGAAGCTTTCTTT. This translates into CASSIDGATNTEAFF.